The 11 T cell receptor beta chains presented below share a single source sample, sequenced in a study of blood T cell repertoires in COVID-19. Sequencing was performed with immunoSEQ multiplex PCR; in TCRdb, only in-frame clones are kept and a portion is missing. This table has 65,000 to 85,000 clones, 60% to 85% appearing once. The sample taken for sequencing was peripheral blood. These receptors all stem from a woman aged 80 or older with active or convalescent COVID-19.

The gene calls are TRBV12-3 or TRBV12-4 and TRBJ1-1, with no clear D. This CDR3 spans 11 amino acids. V was clipped by 6 bases and J by 5 bases, with 7 bases between them. The CDR3 loop is CASSRETEAFF. The DNA for the CDR3 is TGTGCCAGCAGCCGGGAAACTGAAGCTTTCTTT.

The chain couples TRBV4-3 to TRBJ2-1; 8 bases are a match to TRBD1. There are 15 residues in the CDR3. After removal of 4 bases from V and 9 bases from J, the junction contained 11 bases not matched to a gene. Germline CDR1 and CDR2: LGHNA and YSLEER. The CDR3 DNA is TGCGCCAGCAGCCGGGAGGCCAGGGGGCAAGGTGAGCAGTTCTTC. Protein sequence: CASSREARGQGEQFF.

V and J are TRBV5-1 and TRBJ1-3, with a possible D match to TRBD1 (6 bases). Germline loops: CDR1 SGHRS, CDR2 YFSETQ. The V end was cut by 0 bases, the J end by 4 bases, with 35 bases between. The CDR3 contains 23 residues. CDR3 loop: CASSLESYHGTGGRGGSGNTIYF. The CDR3 nucleotides read TGCGCCAGCAGCTTGGAGTCTTACCACGGGACGGGAGGAAGAGGGGGATCCGGAAACACCATATATTTT.

This rearrangement joins TRBV29-1 to TRBJ2-7; D is possibly TRBD1 (6 bases). V lost 5 bases and J lost 0, with 8 bases in between. CDR3 length equals 12 residues. Per germline, CDR1 SQVTM and CDR2 ANQGSEA. CDR3 sequence: CSVLDSSYEQYF. CDR3 nucleotides: TGCAGCGTTTTGGACAGCTCCTACGAGCAGTACTTC.

This clone appeared once. Here the CDR3 DNA reads TGCAGCGCTCGCCGGGACAGTAACTATGGCTACACCTTC. It encodes CSARRDSNYGYTF. The V call is TRBV29-1, the J call TRBJ1-2; 7 positions agree with TRBD1. There are 13 residues in the CDR3. J gave up 1 base and V 7 bases, and 6 bases lay outside the gene matches. Germline V gene lookup returns CDR1 SQVTM and CDR2 ANQGSEA.

The chain has TRBV7-2 and TRBJ1-1, with D perhaps matching TRBD1 (6 bases). V lost 5 bases, J lost 1 base, and 14 bases lay in between. The CDR3 is 15 amino acids. Germline CDR1 and CDR2: SGHTA and FQGNSA. The DNA of the CDR3 is TGTGCCAGCAGCAACCTTGGGACATCGAACACTGAAGCTTTCTTT. It is translated as CASSNLGTSNTEAFF.

This chain links TRBV13 with TRBJ1-4, with no clear D. Germline V gene data show CDR1 as PRHDT and CDR2 as FYEKMQ (reference sequence). This CDR3 is 14 amino acids long. Trimming cost V 8 bases and J 6 bases, with 16 bases left between them. CDR3 protein: CASRRAGEDEKLFF. CDR3 nucleotides: TGTGCCAGCCGGAGGGCCGGGGAGGATGAAAAACTGTTTTTT.

V gene TRBV7-2 combines with J gene TRBJ2-5; TRBD2 agrees at 7 bases. V trimming: 1 base; J trimming: 4 bases; junction bases outside the gene matches: 0. Germline V CDR1 and CDR2: SGHTA, FQGNSA. The CDR3 has 13 residues. In DNA, the CDR3 is TGTGCCAGCAGCTTAGGCGGGAGAGAGACCCAGTACTTC. Translation: CASSLGGRETQYF.

This clone was seen once. The chain is built from TRBV2 and TRBJ2-7, with 8 bases that match TRBD1. The CDR3 is 15 amino acids. V shed 8 bases, J shed 0 bases, and the junction held 9 bases outside the gene matches. CDR1 SNHLY and CDR2 FYNNEI come from the germline V gene. This CDR3 reads CASRRTGMISYEQYF. The CDR3 nucleotides are TGTGCCAGCCGGAGGACAGGGATGATCTCCTACGAGCAGTACTTC.

This clone was picked up one time. The chain carries TRBV6-2 or TRBV6-3 and TRBJ2-7; D gene uncertain. The V end lost 2 bases, the J end lost 1 base, and 6 bases lay between the germline ends. The CDR3 has 13 residues. CDR1 and CDR2 from the germline V gene are MNHEY and SVGEGT. CDR3 sequence reads: CASSYGVSYEQYF. DNA for the CDR3: TGTGCCAGCAGTTACGGAGTTTCCTACGAGCAGTACTTC.

J is TRBJ1-2 and V is TRBV28, with 10 nucleotides matching TRBD1. V shed 6 bases and J 2 bases; nucleotides not matched to a gene: 3. The CDR3 contains 14 residues. From germline, CDR1 is MDHEN and CDR2 SYDVKM. For the CDR3, the DNA is TGTGCCAGCAGAGCGGGACAGGGGAACTATGGCTACACCTTC. Translating gives CASRAGQGNYGYTF.